This record covers a single T cell receptor beta chain. TCRbeta library construction was performed incorporating unique molecular identifiers. Each CDR3 protein gets one entry after TCRdb re-called the PCR reads with MiXCR. The table lists 350,000 to 450,000 distinct CDR3 sequences, roughly 21% of them singletons. This sample is part of a study of T-cell reconstitution after alpha-beta-depleted transplantation in children. Trimming took 6 bases from V and 6 from J, leaving 11 bases between them. There are 13 residues in the CDR3. Germline CDR1 reads MNHNS; CDR2 reads SASEGT. The chain recombines TRBV6-1 with TRBJ2-2, with no clear D. The sample consisted of PBMCs from the stem cell graft donor, taken from the stem cell graft. The origin of this receptor is a human donor who donated a stem cell graft to a child with acute myeloid leukemia. CDR3 sequence reads: CASRVPSSGELFF. DNA for the CDR3: TGTGCCAGCAGGGTCCCTTCTTCCGGGGAGCTGTTTTTT.